These T cell receptor beta chains were read from a single sample in a study of early T cells in non-severe SARS-CoV-2 infection. TCRdb passed the 5' RACE reads through MiXCR, listing each CDR3 protein once. The data show 95,000 to 120,000 distinct CDR3 sequences, about 12% seen once. Sequencing was performed on whole blood. These receptor sequences come from an adult who was a healthcare worker with PCR-confirmed SARS-CoV-2 infection or an uninfected control (not recorded which). Each CDR3 is given with its conserved first and last residue. D genes are given only for firm matches. Rows may omit the clone size; those that give it use once, few, many or a size class.

J	D	V	size	CDR3	DNA
TRBJ1-2	.	TRBV7-9	few	CASSLGRQSYGYTF	TGTGCCAGCAGCTTAGGGCGTCAGTCCTATGGCTACACCTTC
TRBJ2-1	.	TRBV5-1	few	CASSLESRAGSYNEQFF	TGCGCCAGCAGCTTGGAAAGTAGGGCAGGGTCCTACAATGAGCAGTTCTTC
TRBJ2-5	TRBD2	TRBV11-2	few	CASSPSGGGGETQYF	TGTGCCAGCAGCCCCAGCGGGGGAGGTGGAGAGACCCAGTACTTC
TRBJ1-4	TRBD1	TRBV20-1	.	CSARVDRADEKLFF	TGCAGTGCTAGAGTTGACAGGGCGGATGAAAAACTGTTTTTT
TRBJ2-5	TRBD2	TRBV20-1	many	CSARDPWTSGVQETQYF	TGCAGTGCTAGAGATCCTTGGACTAGCGGGGTTCAAGAGACCCAGTACTTC
TRBJ1-1	.	TRBV2	few	CASSEAGTANTEAFF	TGTGCCAGCAGTGAAGCCGGGACCGCAAACACTGAAGCTTTCTTT
TRBJ1-1	.	TRBV11-3	few	CASSFLPGPEAFF	TGTGCCAGCAGCTTTCTCCCGGGACCTGAAGCTTTCTTT
TRBJ2-5	TRBD2	TRBV29-1	.	CSRTSVRWQETQYF	TGCAGCCGAACTAGCGTGAGGTGGCAAGAGACCCAGTACTTC
TRBJ2-7	TRBD1	TRBV30	few	CAWSTQDRFSYEQYF	TGTGCCTGGAGTACCCAGGACAGGTTTTCCTACGAGCAGTACTTC
TRBJ2-1	TRBD2	TRBV5-1	few	CASSSFTSGGANEQFF	TGCGCCAGCAGCTCCTTCACTAGCGGGGGGGCCAATGAGCAGTTCTTC
TRBJ1-1	.	TRBV30	.	CAWSSGENTEAFF	TGTGCCTGGAGCTCAGGAGAGAACACTGAAGCTTTCTTT
TRBJ1-4	.	TRBV7-9	many	CASSLEVKLFF	TGTGCCAGCAGCTTAGAAGTTAAACTGTTTTTT
TRBJ2-3	TRBD1	TRBV9	.	CASSVAAGTVADTQYF	TGTGCCAGCAGCGTAGCGGCAGGGACAGTAGCAGATACGCAGTATTTT
TRBJ1-2	.	TRBV28	.	CASSLIGHAYGYTF	TGTGCCAGCAGTTTAATAGGACACGCCTATGGCTACACCTTC
TRBJ2-1	.	TRBV29-1	many	CSVGGAGSRIYNEQFF	TGCAGCGTTGGAGGGGCGGGCTCGCGGATCTACAATGAGCAGTTCTTC
TRBJ2-2	.	TRBV6-1	.	CASSEVSPRQWSTGELFF	TGTGCCAGCAGTGAAGTGAGCCCTCGGCAGTGGAGCACCGGGGAGCTGTTTTTT
TRBJ2-1	TRBD2	TRBV4-2	.	CASSPSGGAVEQFF	TGTGCCAGCAGCCCTAGCGGGGGGGCGGTTGAGCAGTTCTTC
TRBJ2-7	TRBD1	TRBV28	.	CASSDRGRSYEQYF	TGTGCCAGCAGCGACAGGGGGAGGTCCTACGAGCAGTACTTC
TRBJ2-7	.	TRBV29-1	many	CSVDAGGQEQYF	TGCAGCGTTGATGCCGGGGGGCAAGAGCAGTACTTC
TRBJ2-5	.	TRBV29-1	many	CSVSPQETQYF	TGCAGCGTTTCTCCTCAAGAGACCCAGTACTTC
TRBJ2-6	.	TRBV18	few	CASSPWTGASGANVLTF	TGTGCCAGCTCACCATGGACGGGGGCGTCTGGGGCCAACGTCCTGACTTTC
TRBJ2-3	TRBD2	TRBV19	few	CASSIRLAGMITDTQYF	TGTGCCAGTAGTATAAGACTAGCGGGGATGATCACAGATACGCAGTATTTT
TRBJ1-1	.	TRBV12-3/TRBV12-4	many	CASSSTRVEAFF	TGTGCCAGCAGTTCGACCAGGGTAGAAGCTTTCTTT
TRBJ2-7	.	TRBV5-4	many	CASSLAQGAYEQYF	TGTGCCAGCAGCTTGGCCCAGGGCGCCTACGAGCAGTACTTC
TRBJ1-2	.	TRBV28	.	CASGLVSSGLYGYTF	TGTGCCAGCGGCCTTGTCTCCAGCGGGCTATATGGCTACACCTTC
TRBJ2-1	TRBD2	TRBV9	few	CASSARLAESSYNEQFF	TGTGCCAGCAGCGCCCGACTAGCGGAGAGCTCCTACAATGAGCAGTTCTTC
TRBJ2-2	.	TRBV24-1	.	CATSGPALGGADTGELFF	TGTGCCACCAGTGGCCCCGCGTTAGGAGGGGCGGACACCGGGGAGCTGTTTTTT
TRBJ1-5	.	TRBV15	many	CATSRDTRGAGQPQHF	TGTGCCACCAGCAGAGATACTCGGGGGGCTGGTCAGCCCCAGCATTTT
TRBJ2-1	TRBD2	TRBV14	.	CASSRGSGYNEQFF	TGTGCCAGCAGCCGCGGGAGTGGCTACAATGAGCAGTTCTTC
TRBJ2-5	.	TRBV5-1	many	CASSLQSQETQYF	TGCGCCAGCAGCTTGCAGTCCCAAGAGACCCAGTACTTC
TRBJ2-3	.	TRBV5-1	.	CASSLGLLVGVSTDTQYF	TGCGCCAGCAGCTTGGGGTTATTGGTCGGGGTGAGCACAGATACGCAGTATTTT
TRBJ1-5	.	TRBV3-1	.	CASSQDGSNQPQHF	TGTGCCAGCAGCCAAGATGGAAGCAATCAGCCCCAGCATTTT
TRBJ1-6	.	TRBV6-1	once	CASSEDARTLWDSPLHF	TGTGCCAGCAGTGAAGATGCCCGGACCCTGTGGGATTCACCCCTCCACTTT
TRBJ1-1	.	TRBV20-1	few	CSASGSGYTEAFF	TGCAGTGCTAGTGGATCAGGGTACACTGAAGCTTTCTTT
TRBJ1-2	.	TRBV29-1	.	CSVAQRLNYGYTF	TGCAGCGTTGCTCAACGGCTGAACTATGGCTACACCTTC
TRBJ1-5	.	TRBV5-1	few	CASSLARGQPQHF	TGCGCCAGCAGCTTGGCCCGGGGTCAGCCCCAGCATTTT
TRBJ1-5	.	TRBV29-1	many	CSVASGFGNQPQHF	TGCAGCGTTGCATCAGGGTTTGGAAATCAGCCCCAGCATTTT
TRBJ1-2	.	TRBV30	many	CAWTTLRGGGDGYTF	TGTGCCTGGACCACCCTCCGGGGAGGGGGTGATGGCTACACCTTC
TRBJ2-5	TRBD1	TRBV6-1	many	CASSEEDRGPVETQYF	TGTGCCAGCAGTGAGGAAGACAGGGGGCCCGTTGAGACCCAGTACTTC
TRBJ1-2	TRBD1	TRBV19	many	CASKTASPGQGYYGYTF	TGTGCCAGTAAGACGGCAAGCCCGGGACAGGGCTACTATGGCTACACCTTC
TRBJ2-2	.	TRBV5-5	many	CASSLVANTGELFF	TGTGCCAGCAGCTTGGTAGCGAACACCGGGGAGCTGTTTTTT
TRBJ2-7	.	TRBV9	.	CASGKDSPYEQYF	TGTGCCAGCGGTAAGGACAGTCCCTACGAGCAGTACTTC
TRBJ2-7	.	TRBV28	many	CASGTGRYEQYF	TGTGCCAGCGGAACCGGCAGGTACGAGCAGTACTTC
TRBJ2-7	TRBD2	TRBV5-6	few	CASSPGLAGNSYEQYF	TGTGCCAGCAGCCCCGGACTAGCGGGGAACTCCTACGAGCAGTACTTC
TRBJ2-7	TRBD2	TRBV29-1	.	CSVRGGLSYEQYF	TGCAGCGTTCGCGGGGGGCTCTCCTACGAGCAGTACTTC
TRBJ1-1	TRBD1	TRBV10-2	.	CASLEGRGWTEAFF	TGCGCCAGCCTGGAGGGCAGGGGGTGGACTGAAGCTTTCTTT
TRBJ2-3	.	TRBV6-6	.	CASSYGGRQDTQYF	TGTGCCAGCAGTTACGGCGGACGCCAGGATACGCAGTATTTT
TRBJ2-3	.	TRBV20-1	.	CSASYRGGTDTQYF	TGCAGTGCTTCTTACCGCGGGGGCACAGATACGCAGTATTTT
TRBJ2-4	TRBD2	TRBV11-2	many	CASSEAGGAKNIQYF	TGTGCCAGCTCCGAAGCGGGGGGGGCCAAAAACATTCAGTACTTC
TRBJ1-2	.	TRBV29-1	.	CSAGTGSDYGYTF	TGCAGCGCAGGGACGGGGAGTGATTATGGCTACACCTTC